The 13 T cell receptor beta chains below come from one sample, sequenced in a study of long-term antiretroviral therapy in people with HIV. Version v3.0 of the immunoSEQ assay was performed at survey level. The repertoire was sequenced with immunoSEQ multiplex PCR; TCRdb's copy has only in-frame clones and lacks some. This table has roughly 12,000 clones, 82% appearing once. The sample was unsorted PBMCs, taken 1.2 years after starting antiretroviral therapy. Receptors originate from a man in his forties or fifties with HIV.

The chain employs TRBV7-3 and TRBJ1-1, with TRBD1 identical over 11 bases. The CDR3 totals 16 residues. The V gene end was trimmed by 4 bases and the J gene end by 1 base; junction bases not matched to a gene: 5. Looked up from germline, CDR1 is SGHTA and CDR2 is FQGTGA. The CDR3 DNA sequence: TGTGCCAGCAGCTCGGACAGGGGGCACGGGAACACTGAAGCTTTCTTT. Amino acids: CASSSDRGHGNTEAFF.

The chain joins TRBV5-1 to TRBJ2-6; 7 bases align to TRBD1. This CDR3 is 18 amino acids long. Unmatched junction bases numbered 10, after V lost 4 bases and J lost 0 bases. Germline CDR1 SGHRS, CDR2 YFSETQ. The CDR3 DNA reads TGCGCCAGCAGCCCCGGGGACAGAGAGAACTCTGGGGCCAACGTCCTGACTTTC. Translation: CASSPGDRENSGANVLTF.

The chain recombines TRBV13 with TRBJ2-3, with 12 bases aligning to TRBD2. CDR1 is PRHDT, CDR2 FYEKMQ, per germline (reference sequence). Trimming took 3 bases from V and 4 from J; bases not matched to a gene: 5. This CDR3 has 16 residues. CDR3 loop: CASSFLAGGPADTQYF. The CDR3 coding sequence is TGTGCCAGCAGCTTCCTAGCGGGGGGGCCCGCAGATACGCAGTATTTT.

This clone has only a few counts. The chain recombines TRBV6-5 with TRBJ1-2; D might be TRBD1 (5 bases). CDR3 length equals 14 residues. CDR1 and CDR2 from the germline V gene are MNHEY and SVGAGI. V gave up 8 bases and J gave up 3 bases, with 16 bases separating them. The CDR3, as DNA: TGTGCCAGCCTCGCCTCCGGGACGGACTATGGCTACACCTTC. It yields the protein CASLASGTDYGYTF.

V and J are TRBV9 and TRBJ1-4; 10 bases are a match to TRBD1. The CDR3 consists of 14 residues. The J segment lost 4 bases and the V segment lost 3 bases, leaving 0 bases of the junction unmatched. The germline V gene has CDR1 SGDLS and CDR2 YYNGEE. The CDR3 loop reads CASSGTGGNEKLFF. In DNA form, the CDR3 reads TGTGCCAGCAGCGGGACAGGGGGTAATGAAAAACTGTTTTTT. The variable domain in full, with the rest retrieved from reference TRBV9 and TRBJ1-4, is DSGVTQTPKHLITATGQRVTLRCSPRSGDLSVYWYQQSLDQGLQFLIQYYNGEERAKGNILERFSAQQFPDLHSELNLSSLELGDSALYFCASSGTGGNEKLFFGSGTQLSVL.

The chain couples TRBV4-2 to TRBJ2-3; no firm D call. Germline V gene lookup returns CDR1 LGHNA and CDR2 YNFKEQ. The V gene lost 0 bases and the J gene lost 3 bases, with 7 bases spanning the gap. The CDR3 is 14 amino acids. CDR3 coding DNA: TGTGCCAGCAGCCAAGAAGTGCGAACAGATACGCAGTATTTT. Its translation is CASSQEVRTDTQYF.

The chain uses TRBV11-3 and TRBJ2-1; tentatively, D is TRBD2 (7 bases). Germline values: CDR1 SGHNT, CDR2 YENEEA. The V gene lost 5 bases and the J gene lost 7 bases, with 18 bases spanning the gap. The CDR3 has 15 amino acids. CDR3 in DNA: TGTGCCAGCAGCCCTGGGGGGGCAGGTAGGAATGAGCAGTTCTTC. As protein: CASSPGGAGRNEQFF.

The gene calls are TRBV6-5 and TRBJ1-2; no firm D call. Germline V gene sequence: CDR1 MNHEY, CDR2 SVGAGI. The CDR3 runs to 15 residues. The V gene lost 4 bases and the J gene lost 0 bases, with 12 bases spanning the gap. CDR3 protein: CASSSPFGSNYGYTF. The CDR3 DNA is TGTGCCAGCAGTTCACCCTTCGGGTCTAACTATGGCTACACCTTC.

The V gene is TRBV19, the J gene TRBJ2-7; D might be TRBD1 (5 bases). Trimming took off 5 bases at V and 4 bases at J, with 21 bases between the two ends. The germline CDR1 and CDR2 sequences are LNHDA and SQIVND (reference sequence). The CDR3 runs to 16 residues. The CDR3: CASSFGGATSKYEQYF. The CDR3 region has the DNA TGTGCCAGTAGTTTCGGTGGGGCTACCTCTAAGTACGAGCAGTACTTC.

The chain couples TRBV7-2 to TRBJ1-2; 11 nucleotides agree with TRBD1. CDR1 is SGHTA, CDR2 FQGNSA, per germline. CDR3 length equals 15 residues. V was clipped by 1 base and J by 12 bases; unmatched bases: 10. The CDR3: CASSLEAGQGAVNTF. DNA for the CDR3: TGTGCCAGCAGCTTAGAGGCAGGACAGGGGGCGGTAAACACCTTC.

The chain couples TRBV27 to TRBJ1-1; D might be TRBD1 (6 bases). Germline V gene data show CDR1 as MNHEY and CDR2 as SMNVEV (reference sequence). V lost 5 bases, J lost 5 bases, and 12 bases lay in between. The CDR3 spans 13 residues. The chain's CDR3 is CASSPGGRTEAFF. Here the CDR3 DNA reads TGTGCCAGCAGTCCTGGGGGGCGGACTGAAGCTTTCTTT.

This clone was seen only a few times. The chain joins TRBV27 to TRBJ2-7; the match to TRBD1 covers 9 bases. Germline V gene lookup returns CDR1 MNHEY and CDR2 SMNVEV (reference sequence). This CDR3 has 15 residues. Unmatched junction bases numbered 9, after V lost 5 bases and J lost 4 bases. CDR3 bases: TGTGCCAGCAGTCGTTCCGGGACAGGGTCTTACGAGCAGTACTTC. The encoded protein is CASSRSGTGSYEQYF.

V gene TRBV19 combines with J gene TRBJ1-5, with 7 bases lining up with TRBD1. Germline CDR1 and CDR2: LNHDA and SQIVND (reference sequence). Trimming at V came to 7 bases and at J to 5 bases, leaving 8 bases not matched to a gene. CDR3 size: 14 residues. The CDR3 here is CASTPDRIDQPQHF. CDR3 sequence (DNA): TGTGCCAGTACCCCGGACAGGATAGATCAGCCCCAGCATTTT.